The 22 T cell receptor beta chains below come from one sample, sequenced in a study of technical replicates of blood from a few donors. This table comes from immunoSEQ multiplex PCR, and its TCRdb copy is limited to in-frame clones, with some not included. The table has around 15,000 clones, roughly 88% seen once; the top ten hold approximately 12%. The sequencing input was PBMCs. The receptors were sampled from a human donor in good health.

This chain uses TRBV5-4 with TRBJ2-5, with 11 bases that match TRBD2. Germline V gives CDR1 SGHNT, CDR2 YYREEE (reference sequence). This CDR3 contains 16 residues. Trimming took 0 bases from V and 5 from J; bases not matched to a gene: 6. Here the CDR3 DNA reads TGTGCCAGCAGCTTGGAAGTAGCGGGAGGGGGGGAGACCCAGTACTTC. This gives the protein CASSLEVAGGGETQYF.

V gene TRBV2 combines with J gene TRBJ1-2; D is possibly TRBD1 (6 bases). The CDR3 covers 14 residues. With 6 bases removed from V and 7 bases from J, the gap between germline ends came to 18 bases. Looked up from germline, CDR1 is SNHLY and CDR2 is FYNNEI. CDR3 region: CASSATGSGTGYTF. In DNA, the CDR3 is TGTGCCAGCAGCGCCACAGGGTCCGGGACTGGCTACACCTTC.

This chain links TRBV9 with TRBJ1-4; possible D gene TRBD1, 5 bases. Germline assignment: CDR1 SGDLS and CDR2 YYNGEE. CDR3 size: 15 residues. Trimming took off 0 bases at V and 6 bases at J, with 12 bases between the two ends. The CDR3, as DNA: TGTGCCAGCAGCGTAGCTGGCAGGGCGCATGAAAAACTGTTTTTT. It specifies CASSVAGRAHEKLFF.

The chain couples TRBV29-1 to TRBJ2-1, with 10 bases fitting TRBD2. Germline V gives CDR1 SQVTM, CDR2 ANQGSEA. CDR3 length: 12 residues. The chain's CDR3 is CRASGSSDEQFF. The DNA for the CDR3 is TGCAGGGCTAGCGGGAGCTCGGATGAGCAGTTCTTC.

The chain has TRBV19 and TRBJ1-1; D not resolved. Germline CDR1 LNHDA, CDR2 SQIVND (reference sequence). Trimming took 2 bases from V and 11 from J, leaving 21 bases between them. The CDR3 contains 15 residues. This chain's CDR3 is CASSIHGRNEARAFF. Here the CDR3 DNA reads TGTGCCAGTAGTATACACGGTCGGAACGAGGCGCGGGCTTTCTTT.

This rearrangement joins TRBV6-1 to TRBJ2-7; D not certain. Germline V lookup: CDR1 MNHNS, CDR2 SASEGT. CDR3 length: 14 residues. The V and J ends lost 2 bases and 0 bases respectively, with 8 bases between them. This CDR3 is CASSEQASSYEQYF. As DNA, the CDR3 is TGTGCCAGCAGTGAACAGGCGAGCTCCTACGAGCAGTACTTC.

The chain combines TRBV7-7 with TRBJ2-5, with TRBD2 identical over 15 bases. The CDR3 spans 15 residues. Trimming cost V 6 bases and J 7 bases; bases outside gene matches: 6. CDR1 is SSHAT, CDR2 FNYEAQ, per germline (reference sequence). CDR3 nucleotide sequence: TGTGCCAGCAGGAAGGGACTAGCGGGAGGAGGGACCCAGTACTTC. This gives the protein CASRKGLAGGGTQYF.

The CDR3 DNA sequence: TGCGCCAGCAGCTTGGCCACAGGGGGCACCCCCTACGAGCAGTACTTC. Translation gives CASSLATGGTPYEQYF. The chain recombines TRBV5-1 with TRBJ2-7; 9 positions match TRBD1. This CDR3 region has 16 residues. Germline V lookup: CDR1 SGHRS, CDR2 YFSETQ. With V trimmed by 0 bases and J by 2 bases, 6 bases remained unmatched.

The chain recombines TRBV6-5 with TRBJ1-3; TRBD1 aligns across 7 bases. The CDR3 contains 14 residues. With 6 bases clipped from V and 1 base from J, the junction kept 3 bases outside the gene matches. In germline, CDR1 is MNHEY, CDR2 SVGAGI. In DNA, the CDR3 is TGTGCCAGCAGATTACAGGGGTCTGGAAACACCATATATTTT. It yields the protein CASRLQGSGNTIYF.

The chain employs TRBV6-1 and TRBJ1-5, with D maybe TRBD1 (5 bases). Trimming removed 6 bases at V and 2 bases at J, with 17 bases between. The CDR3 loop spans 16 amino acids. The germline CDR1 and CDR2 sequences are MNHNS and SASEGT. This chain's CDR3 is CASREQALRGNQPQHF. The DNA for the CDR3 is TGTGCCAGCAGAGAACAGGCTTTGAGAGGCAATCAGCCCCAGCATTTT.

This clone was observed a handful of times. V is TRBV6-1 and J is TRBJ2-7; TRBD2 agrees at 11 bases. Losses at the gene ends were 6 bases for V and 5 bases for J; bases not matched to a gene: 9. The CDR3 loop spans 15 amino acids. Germline lookup yields CDR1 MNHNS and CDR2 SASEGT. CDR3 nucleotide sequence: TGTGCCAGCAGACCCACTAGCGGGAGTATCCACGAGCAGTACTTC. This sequence encodes CASRPTSGSIHEQYF.

The genes are TRBV19 and TRBJ2-1; D gene uncertain. CDR1 is LNHDA, CDR2 SQIVND, per germline (reference sequence). V was cut by 3 bases and J by 6 bases, with 15 bases left in between. The CDR3 extends over 15 amino acids. The CDR3 nucleotides read TGTGCCAGTAGTATTAGCCATCGTGCCCCCAATGAGCAGTTCTTC. Amino acid sequence: CASSISHRAPNEQFF.

The chain joins TRBV29-1 to TRBJ2-1, with a weak D call TRBD2 (7 bases). The CDR3 consists of 14 residues. Germline lookup yields CDR1 SQVTM and CDR2 ANQGSEA. V was clipped by 5 bases and J by 3 bases, with 14 bases between them. CDR3 loop: CSVRGGVDYNEQFF. The CDR3 nucleotides read TGCAGCGTTCGAGGGGGGGTAGACTACAATGAGCAGTTCTTC.

The sample holds a few counts of this clone. The chain has TRBV5-4 and TRBJ1-2, with 11 bases fitting TRBD1. Germline loops: CDR1 SGHNT, CDR2 YYREEE (reference sequence). V shed 4 bases, J shed 0 bases, and the junction held 8 bases outside the gene matches. The CDR3 contains 17 residues. CDR3 sequence: CASSKGQGVITNYGYTF. The CDR3, as DNA: TGTGCCAGCAGCAAGGGACAGGGGGTCATTACTAACTATGGCTACACCTTC.

The chain recombines TRBV6-1 with TRBJ2-7, with D possibly TRBD1 on 6 matching bases. Trimming stripped 5 bases from V and 2 bases from J, with 13 bases between. Germline-derived CDR1 and CDR2 are MNHNS and SASEGT. The CDR3 extends over 14 amino acids. CDR3 protein: CASSSGTSTYEQYF. CDR3 sequence (DNA): TGTGCCAGCAGTTCCGGGACATCAACCTACGAGCAGTACTTC.

The V gene is TRBV5-1, the J gene TRBJ1-2; D is perhaps TRBD1 (5 bases). The CDR3 runs 14 residues. V gave up 4 bases and J gave up 3 bases, with 13 bases separating them. CDR1 is SGHRS, CDR2 YFSETQ, per germline. Here the CDR3 reads CASSPDGGDYGYTF. The CDR3 nucleotides are TGCGCCAGCAGCCCGGACGGAGGGGACTATGGCTACACCTTC.

V gene TRBV11-3 combines with J gene TRBJ2-5, with 12 positions matching TRBD2. Looked up from germline, CDR1 is SGHNT and CDR2 is YENEEA. The CDR3 extends over 15 amino acids. V trimming: 5 bases; J trimming: 3 bases; junction bases outside the gene matches: 4. The CDR3 reads CASSPRTSGKETQYF. DNA for the CDR3: TGTGCCAGCAGCCCACGGACTAGCGGGAAAGAGACCCAGTACTTC.

This chain joins TRBV5-8 and TRBJ2-1, with D perhaps matching TRBD1 (6 bases). CDR3 length equals 16 residues. Germline CDR1 reads SGHTS; CDR2 reads YDEGEE. The V and J ends lost 0 bases and 11 bases respectively, with 21 bases between them. As DNA, the CDR3 is TGTGCCAGCAGCTTGGAAACAGGGCTTTTTTTGAGTAAGCAGTTCTTC. Translated: CASSLETGLFLSKQFF.

The rearrangement links TRBV7-8 to TRBJ1-1, with a possible D match to TRBD1 (5 bases). Trimming left V 2 bases short and J 1 base short, with 14 bases between. The length of the CDR3 is 16 residues. Germline CDR1 and CDR2: SGHVS and FQNEAQ. DNA of the CDR3: TGTGCCAGCAGCTTAAGGGCCCAGGGAACGAACACTGAAGCTTTCTTT. Translated, it gives CASSLRAQGTNTEAFF. Filled out from reference TRBV7-8 and TRBJ1-1, the complete variable domain reads GAGVSQSPRYKVAKRGQDVALRCDPISGHVSLFWYQQALGQGPEFLTYFQNEAQLDKSGLPSDRFFAERPEGSVSTLKIQRTQQEDSAVYLCASSLRAQGTNTEAFFGQGTRLTVV.

The chain employs TRBV10-3 and TRBJ1-5, with D hard to call. Deletions cut 6 bases from V and 6 bases from J, with 12 bases between. Germline CDR1 ENHRY, CDR2 SYGVKD. The CDR3 is 13 residues long. CDR3 in DNA: TGTGCCATCAGCGAAGCGGGTTCTCAGCCCCAGCATTTT. It specifies CAISEAGSQPQHF.

The V call is TRBV5-1, the J call TRBJ2-2; D call uncertain. V shed 2 bases and J shed 8 bases, with 16 bases lying between them. The CDR3 totals 15 residues. Germline CDR1 SGHRS, CDR2 YFSETQ. The CDR3 DNA follows: TGCGCCAGCAGCTTCCTAGAAAGCGAGTCGGGGGAGCTGTTTTTT. As protein: CASSFLESESGELFF.

This sequence joins TRBV4-1 and TRBJ2-5, with 7 bases lining up with TRBD1. The CDR3 is made up of 18 amino acids. Germline values: CDR1 MGHRA, CDR2 YSYEKL. With 0 bases clipped from V and 1 base from J, the junction kept 11 bases outside the gene matches. The CDR3 here is CASSQEWVGTVIQETQYF. As DNA, the CDR3 is TGCGCCAGCAGCCAAGAATGGGTCGGGACAGTGATCCAAGAGACCCAGTACTTC.